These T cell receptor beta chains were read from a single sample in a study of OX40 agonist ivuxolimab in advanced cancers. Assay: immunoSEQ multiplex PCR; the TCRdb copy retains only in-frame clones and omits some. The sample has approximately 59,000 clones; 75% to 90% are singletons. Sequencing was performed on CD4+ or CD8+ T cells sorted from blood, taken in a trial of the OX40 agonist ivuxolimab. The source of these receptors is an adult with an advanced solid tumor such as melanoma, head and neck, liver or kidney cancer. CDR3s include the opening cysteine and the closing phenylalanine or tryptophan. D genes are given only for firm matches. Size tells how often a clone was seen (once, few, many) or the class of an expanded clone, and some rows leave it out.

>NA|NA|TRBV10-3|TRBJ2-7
CAISGGGYEQYF
TGTGCCATCAGTGGTGGCGGCTACGAGCAGTACTTC
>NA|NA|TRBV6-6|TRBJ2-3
CASSYKRSSTDTQYF
TGTGCCAGCAGTTACAAGCGTTCTAGCACAGATACGCAGTATTTT
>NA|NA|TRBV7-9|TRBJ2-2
CASSLEGNTGELFF
TGTGCCAGCAGTCTGGAGGGGAACACCGGGGAGCTGTTTTTT
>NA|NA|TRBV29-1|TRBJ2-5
CSVEVGETQYF
TGCAGCGTTGAGGTGGGGGAGACCCAGTACTTC
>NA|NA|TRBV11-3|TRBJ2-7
CASSSPRRGGEQYF
TGTGCCAGCAGCTCTCCCCGACGGGGCGGCGAGCAGTACTTC
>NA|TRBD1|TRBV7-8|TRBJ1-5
CASSPGTGLNQPQHF
TGTGCCAGCAGCCCCGGGACAGGCCTTAATCAGCCCCAGCATTTT
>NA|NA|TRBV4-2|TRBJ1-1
CASSQPPTSEAFF
TGTGCCAGCAGCCAACCCCCAACCAGTGAAGCTTTCTTT
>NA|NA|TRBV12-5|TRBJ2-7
CASGLYGTASYEQYF
TGTGCTAGTGGTTTGTACGGGACCGCTTCCTACGAGCAGTACTTC
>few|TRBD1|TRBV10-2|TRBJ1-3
CASSDRGSGNTIYF
TGCGCCAGCAGCGACAGGGGCTCTGGAAACACCATATATTTT
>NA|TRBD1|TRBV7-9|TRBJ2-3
CASSLGRGLIDTQYF
TGTGCCAGCAGCTTAGGCAGGGGGCTTATAGATACGCAGTATTTT
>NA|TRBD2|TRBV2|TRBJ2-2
CASVGTSGADTGELFF
TGTGCCAGCGTAGGGACTAGCGGGGCGGACACCGGGGAGCTGTTTTTT
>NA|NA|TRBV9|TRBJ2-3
CASSVGQADTQYF
TGTGCCAGCAGCGTAGGTCAAGCAGATACGCAGTATTTT
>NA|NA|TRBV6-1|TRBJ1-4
CASSDVASEKLFF
TGTGCCAGCAGTGATGTGGCGAGCGAAAAACTGTTTTTT
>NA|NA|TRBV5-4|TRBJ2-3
CASSTGRSTDTQYF
TGTGCCAGCAGTACGGGCCGTAGCACAGATACGCAGTATTTT
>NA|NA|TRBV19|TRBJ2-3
CASSKGWRGGLDTQYF
TGTGCCAGTTCTAAAGGGTGGCGGGGAGGCTTGGATACGCAGTATTTT
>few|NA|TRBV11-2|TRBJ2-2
CASSPIKTGELFF
TGTGCCAGCAGCCCGATCAAGACCGGGGAGCTGTTTTTT
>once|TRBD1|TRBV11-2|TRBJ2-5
CASSWRSQGVGETQYF
TGTGCCAGCAGCTGGAGATCCCAGGGGGTTGGCGAGACCCAGTACTTC
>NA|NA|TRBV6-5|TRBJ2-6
CASSAPGPGANVLTF
TGTGCCAGCAGTGCGCCGGGGCCGGGGGCCAACGTCCTGACTTTC
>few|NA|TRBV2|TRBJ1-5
CASSEGRTAGNQPQHF
TGTGCCAGCAGTGAAGGGCGGACTGCGGGGAATCAGCCCCAGCATTTT
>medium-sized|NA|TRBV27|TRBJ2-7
CASSRKTGLDEQYF
TGTGCCAGCAGTCGCAAGACGGGCCTAGACGAGCAGTACTTC
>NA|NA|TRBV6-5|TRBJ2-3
CASSYLAGHTDTQYF
TGTGCCAGCAGTTACCTCGCGGGCCACACAGATACGCAGTATTTT
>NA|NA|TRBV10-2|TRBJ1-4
CASSENSGEKLFF
TGCGCCAGCAGTGAAAACAGCGGGGAAAAACTGTTTTTT
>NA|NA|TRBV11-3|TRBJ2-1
CASSPTRDLRAYNEQFF
TGTGCCAGCAGCCCCACCAGGGACCTTAGGGCCTACAATGAGCAGTTCTTC
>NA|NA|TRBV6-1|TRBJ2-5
CASSGGAMGETQYF
TGTGCCAGCAGTGGGGGGGCAATGGGAGAGACCCAGTACTTC
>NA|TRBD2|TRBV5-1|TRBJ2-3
CASSFSGGTDTQYF
TGCGCCAGCAGCTTCAGCGGGGGCACAGATACGCAGTATTTT
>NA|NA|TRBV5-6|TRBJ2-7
CASSEMPGTYEQYF
TGTGCCAGCAGCGAGATGCCCGGGACTTACGAGCAGTACTTC
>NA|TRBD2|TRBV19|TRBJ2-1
CASSTTTSGGLNEQFF
TGTGCCAGTAGTACGACGACTAGCGGGGGCCTCAATGAACAGTTCTTC
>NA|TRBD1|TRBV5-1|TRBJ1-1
CASSINGQGARTEAFF
TGCGCCAGCAGCATCAACGGACAGGGGGCTCGGACTGAAGCTTTCTTT
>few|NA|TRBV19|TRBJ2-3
CASSNNADTQYF
TGTGCCAGTAGTAATAATGCGGATACGCAGTATTTT
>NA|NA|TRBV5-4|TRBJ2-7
CASSLGITYEQYF
TGTGCCAGCAGCTTGGGCATAACCTACGAGCAGTACTTC